This T cell receptor beta chain came from a study of T cell repertoires in cytomegalovirus infection. With respect to this clonotype: Its antigen is not identified. At one boundary the junction diverges from the germline segment, which might be a read error.

Germline-derived CDR1 and CDR2 are MGHRA and YSYEKL. There are 17 residues in the CDR3. TCRdb redid the calling of the reads with MiXCR, one entry per CDR3 protein. This table has some 900,000 distinct CDR3 sequences, approximately 30% appearing once. The sample was cultured CD8+ T cells from PBMCs, taken from culture after CMV antigen stimulation. The clonotype was recovered from a human donor in good health (CMV status not recorded). Some clones in this sample may be carry-over from other donors' samples. The chain links TRBV4-1 to TRBJ1-2; D may be TRBD1 (5 bases). In DNA form, the CDR3 reads TGTGCCAGCAGCCCCGAAGGGACGGGATTCGCTAACTATGGCTACACCTTC. Amino acid sequence: CASSPEGTGFANYGYTF.